The subject of this entry is one TCR beta chain. Its antigen is still unknown. This sample also contains other DNA sequences that code for the same CDR3. Some clones are missing from TCRdb's copy, which holds only in-frame ones; the method was immunoSEQ multiplex PCR. The top ten hold around 2% of the sample, which has 50,000 to 85,000 clones, 87% seen once. The data were taken from a study of OX40 agonist ivuxolimab in advanced cancers. Study context: Hepatocellular carcinoma, melanoma, renal cell or head and neck cancer was diagnosed in the dose-escalation patients. One hepatocellular carcinoma and a couple of cutaneous melanoma patients partially responded.

Broader study findings: Some nonresponders also had low normalized T-cell clonal expansion. CD8+ T cells averaged more expanded clones than CD4+.

Germline V CDR1 and CDR2: MDHEN, SYDVKM. CDR3 length: 15 residues. J was trimmed by 1 base and V by 9 bases; bases with no gene match: 9. This material consisted of CD4+ or CD8+ T cells sorted from blood, taken in a trial of the OX40 agonist ivuxolimab. The chain is built from TRBV28 and TRBJ1-2; 9 bases fit TRBD1. The origin of this receptor is an adult with an advanced solid tumor such as melanoma, head and neck, liver or kidney cancer. CDR3 in amino acids: CASETGGNYNYGYTF. In DNA, the CDR3 is TGTGCCAGTGAGACAGGGGGAAACTATAACTATGGCTACACCTTC.